The T cell receptor beta chain under discussion was sequenced for a study of T cells in tuberculosis. Each donor contributed 95,000 or so T cells on average, unsorted. CDR1 is LNHDA and CDR2 is SQIVND in the germline V gene (reference sequence). CDR3 length: 11 residues. Trimming cost V 9 bases and J 8 bases, with 13 bases left between them. Clones were sequenced by immunoSEQ multiplex PCR, and TCRdb holds only the in-frame ones, with some missing. The sample includes fewer than 30,000 clones, 85% to 95% of them seen just once. The chain uses TRBV19 and TRBJ1-2; D not certain. Sequencing was performed on PBMCs. The source of this sequence is a donor between 10 and 35 years old with latent tuberculosis or without tuberculosis infection. The CDR3, as DNA: TGTGCCAGCACCGCCGGTTTAGGCTACACCTTC. This encodes CASTAGLGYTF.